This TCR beta chain was sequenced during a study of early T cells in non-severe SARS-CoV-2 infection. Each CDR3 protein gets one entry after TCRdb re-called the 5' RACE reads with MiXCR. The table shows 30,000 or so distinct CDR3 sequences, with around 7% occurring only once. This clonotype has ten or more counts. Specimen: whole blood. The clonotype comes from an adult who was a healthcare worker with PCR-confirmed SARS-CoV-2 infection or an uninfected control (not recorded which).

In DNA form, the CDR3 reads TGCAGCGTAACAGGGGAAATAGACACTGAAGCTTTCTTT. Residues: CSVTGEIDTEAFF. This chain links TRBV29-1 with TRBJ1-1; the match to TRBD1 covers 7 bases. V trimming: 6 bases; J trimming: 3 bases; junction bases outside the gene matches: 7. The CDR3 contains 13 residues. In germline, CDR1 is SQVTM, CDR2 ANQGSEA.